Sequencing of this T cell receptor beta chain was carried out in a study of blood T cells in healthy people across ages. A second PCR of about 7 to 11 cycles used a sample-barcoded 5' primer and a J-beta primer mix. Each CDR3 protein is one row after TCRdb ran MiXCR on the 5' RACE reads. Among 500,000 to 550,000 distinct CDR3 sequences listed, approximately 25% were seen once. The same data also contributed to another study, on T cells of mothers and their children. That source notes: RNA was extracted, and all of it went into cDNA synthesis at roughly 1.5 ug per 15 ul. Added by the second PCR's M1S primer were sample barcodes and 2-4 random nucleotides. Thymic selection shapes TCR recombination output in related pairs, and it does so similarly in unrelated pairs.

Sequencing was carried out using blood. This TCR derives from a boy aged 5-17 years in good health.

CDR3 loop: CASSLRRGLAEHKVYEQYF. CDR3 DNA: TGTGCCAGCAGCCTACGTCGAGGACTAGCGGAACATAAAGTCTACGAGCAGTACTTC. V is TRBV6-2 or TRBV6-3 and J is TRBJ2-7; 10 bases are a match to TRBD2. The CDR3 sequence is 19 residues long. The trim removed 6 bases at V and 3 bases at J, leaving 20 bases unmatched. The germline gives CDR1 MNHEY, CDR2 SVGEGT.